These 27 T cell receptor beta chains share one sample of origin, sequenced in a study of cytomegalovirus exposure and HLA in healthy donors (dated by TCRdb to 2016 to 2017). Library preparation was by the immunoSEQ multiplex PCR assay. The multiplex PCR relied on a mix of 60 forward primers for TCR Vbeta segments and 13 reverse primers for TCR Jbeta segments. In TCRdb, the immuneACCESS table is reduced to in-frame sequences with V and J assigned. These tables do not hold every clone; where another copy was compared, an unresolved V gene accounts for under half, and the others remain unexplained. The sample contains about 120,000 clones, 74% of them found a single time. The ten largest make up just over 2% of the sample. Input material: PBMCs. These receptor sequences come from a human donor in good health.

The rearrangement links TRBV6-1 to TRBJ1-5; 7 bases align to TRBD1. V was pared by 3 bases and J by 9 bases, with 5 bases of the junction left unmatched. The CDR3 runs 13 residues. Per germline, CDR1 MNHNS and CDR2 SASEGT. The CDR3 protein is CASSDDRQGPQHF. In nucleotides, the CDR3 is TGTGCCAGCAGTGATGATCGACAGGGGCCCCAGCATTTT.

The chain recombines TRBV9 with TRBJ1-5; tentative D call: TRBD1 (5 bases). Trimming removed 4 bases at V and 3 bases at J, with 14 bases between. The germline V gene encodes CDR1 SGDLS and CDR2 YYNGEE. CDR3 length: 15 amino acids. The CDR3 coding sequence is TGTGCCAGCAGCCTAGGGGAGGGCCTCAATCAGCCCCAGCATTTT. Its protein product is CASSLGEGLNQPQHF.

The rearrangement links TRBV7-9 to TRBJ2-1; 10 bases agree with TRBD1. After removal of 1 base from V and 3 bases from J, the junction contained 3 bases not matched to a gene. This CDR3 has 16 residues. Germline V CDR1 and CDR2: SEHNR, FQNEAQ (reference sequence). CDR3 sequence: CASSLGDRGLYNEQFF. The CDR3, as DNA: TGTGCCAGCAGCTTAGGGGACAGGGGCCTCTACAATGAGCAGTTCTTC.

The chain's CDR3 is CASTSGERETQYF. CDR3 in DNA: TGTGCCAGCACGAGCGGGGAACGGGAGACCCAGTACTTC. The chain recombines TRBV28 with TRBJ2-5; 7 bases are shared with TRBD2. Germline V gives CDR1 MDHEN, CDR2 SYDVKM. There are 13 residues in the CDR3. Trimming cost V 7 bases and J 5 bases; bases outside gene matches: 7. Based on the CDR3 plus reference TRBV28 and TRBJ2-5, the full variable domain is DVKVTQSSRYLVKRTGEKVFLECVQDMDHENMFWYRQDPGLGLRLIYFSYDVKMKEKGDIPEGYSVSREKKERFSLILESASTNQTSMYLCASTSGERETQYFGPGTRLLVL.

This clone was observed a single time. V and J are TRBV7-8 and TRBJ2-7; 11 nucleotides agree with TRBD2. V shed 4 bases and J 2 bases; nucleotides not matched to a gene: 4. CDR1 is SGHVS and CDR2 is FQNEAQ in the germline V gene. The CDR3 totals 15 residues. The CDR3 DNA reads as TGTGCCAGCAGCTCGGGACTAGCGGATACCTACGAGCAGTACTTC. Translated, it gives CASSSGLADTYEQYF.

The V gene is TRBV19, the J gene TRBJ2-7; D is possibly TRBD2 (5 bases). The CDR3 covers 17 residues. Germline V gives CDR1 LNHDA, CDR2 SQIVND (reference sequence). The V end lost 3 bases, the J end lost 6 bases, and 24 bases lay between the germline ends. CDR3 protein: CASSMVRGGSMMGEQYF. CDR3 coding DNA: TGTGCCAGTAGTATGGTACGGGGTGGGTCCATGATGGGCGAGCAGTACTTC.

There are a few counts of this clone. CDR3 nucleotide sequence: TGTGCCACCAGCAGAGATCTTCCGGGTGGAACTAGAGGAAACACCATATATTTT. Residues: CATSRDLPGGTRGNTIYF. The chain couples TRBV15 to TRBJ1-3; D not certain. Trimming left V 0 bases short and J 4 bases short, with 19 bases between. The CDR3 consists of 18 residues. The germline V gene has CDR1 LNHNV and CDR2 YYDKDF (reference sequence).

V and J are TRBV7-7 and TRBJ2-7; a weak D match, TRBD2 (6 bases). CDR1 and CDR2 (germline): SSHAT, FNYEAQ (reference sequence). Trimming shortened V by 1 base and J by 7 bases, and 11 bases separated the two germline ends. This CDR3 spans 13 amino acids. DNA of the CDR3: TGTGCCAGCAGCTTAGTGGGGGGACTGGAGCAGTACTTC. Protein sequence: CASSLVGGLEQYF.

The chain uses TRBV7-2 and TRBJ1-1; D might be TRBD1 (6 bases). Per germline, CDR1 SGHTA and CDR2 FQGNSA. The CDR3 is made up of 15 amino acids. V was clipped by 4 bases and J by 1 base, with 13 bases between them. CDR3 amino acids: CASSSDGQPNTEAFF. In nucleotides, the CDR3 is TGTGCCAGCAGCTCCGACGGACAGCCGAACACTGAAGCTTTCTTT.

This chain links TRBV19 with TRBJ2-3; 9 nucleotides agree with TRBD1. The CDR3 covers 16 residues. Germline-derived CDR1 and CDR2 are LNHDA and SQIVND (reference sequence). V was pared by 9 bases and J by 2 bases, with 12 bases of the junction left unmatched. CDR3 loop: CARRERDRVFTDTQYF. In DNA form, the CDR3 reads TGTGCCAGGAGAGAGAGGGACAGGGTCTTCACAGATACGCAGTATTTT.

The chain is built from TRBV30 and TRBJ2-3; perhaps TRBD1 as D (6 bases). CDR3 size: 14 residues. Trimming pared 2 bases from V and 3 bases from J, leaving 12 bases between. From germline, CDR1 is GTSNPN and CDR2 SVGIG (reference sequence). The DNA for the CDR3 is TGTGCCTGGAGTTTGGGGGCAGGGACAGATACGCAGTATTTT. Translated: CAWSLGAGTDTQYF.

The rearrangement uses TRBV7-9 and TRBJ2-5, with TRBD2 as a possible D gene (5 bases). The CDR3 extends over 18 amino acids. Trimming removed 5 bases at V and 0 bases at J, with 22 bases between. Germline CDR1 is SEHNR and CDR2 is FQNEAQ (reference sequence). The CDR3 loop is CASSPILAYDRYQETQYF. CDR3 nucleotides: TGTGCCAGCAGCCCTATCCTAGCCTATGACCGGTACCAAGAGACCCAGTACTTC.

The chain employs TRBV2 and TRBJ1-2; perhaps TRBD1 as D (5 bases). The CDR3 loop spans 12 amino acids. Germline V gene data show CDR1 as SNHLY and CDR2 as FYNNEI. V gave up 7 bases and J gave up 1 base, with 7 bases separating them. Here the CDR3 DNA reads TGTGCCAGCACCAGGGATAACTATGGCTACACCTTC. It is translated as CASTRDNYGYTF.

J is TRBJ1-3 and V is TRBV27; the match to TRBD1 covers 7 bases. Germline V gives CDR1 MNHEY, CDR2 SMNVEV (reference sequence). V shed 6 bases and J 2 bases; nucleotides not matched to a gene: 4. The CDR3 extends over 14 amino acids. CDR3 loop: CASSNRGAGNTIYF. CDR3 nucleotide sequence: TGTGCCAGCAGCAACAGGGGTGCTGGAAACACCATATATTTT.

The chain recombines TRBV5-1 with TRBJ2-7; weak D call: TRBD1 (5 bases). V dropped 4 bases and J dropped 2 bases, with 13 bases sitting between them. The germline gives CDR1 SGHRS, CDR2 YFSETQ. The CDR3 totals 14 residues. The CDR3 DNA is TGCGCCAGCAGCCCGGTTGCAGGGACCTACGAGCAGTACTTC. Its translation: CASSPVAGTYEQYF.

V and J are TRBV27 and TRBJ2-7; D may be TRBD1 (6 bases). The CDR3 is made up of 15 amino acids. The germline V gene has CDR1 MNHEY and CDR2 SMNVEV (reference sequence). Trimming removed 5 bases at V and 0 bases at J, with 14 bases between. The CDR3 nucleotides read TGTGCCAGCAGTATCAACAGGGTTAGCTCCTACGAGCAGTACTTC. It translates to CASSINRVSSYEQYF.

This chain links TRBV18 with TRBJ2-7; no definite D call. V gave up 6 bases and J gave up 3 bases, with 9 bases separating them. The CDR3 loop spans 12 amino acids. Germline V CDR1 and CDR2: KGHSH, LQKENI. CDR3 nucleotide sequence: TGTGCCAGCTCTCGAGAAATCTACGAGCAGTACTTC. This translates into CASSREIYEQYF.

The chain carries TRBV19 and TRBJ1-2; TRBD1 matches 11 bases. Losses at the gene ends were 2 bases for V and 5 bases for J; bases not matched to a gene: 10. This CDR3 is built from 17 residues. CDR1 and CDR2 (germline): LNHDA, SQIVND (reference sequence). In nucleotides, the CDR3 is TGTGCCAGTAGTATAACCGCGGGACAGGGGGGACCGTATGGCTACACCTTC. Its protein is CASSITAGQGGPYGYTF. The whole variable domain, filled in from reference TRBV19 and TRBJ1-2, reads DGGITQSPKYLFRKEGQNVTLSCEQNLNHDAMYWYRQDPGQGLRLIYYSQIVNDFQKGDIAEGYSVSREKKESFPLTVTSAQKNPTAFYLCASSITAGQGGPYGYTFGSGTRLTVV.

This chain links TRBV4-3 with TRBJ1-6; possibly TRBD1 for D (5 bases). Germline loops: CDR1 LGHNA, CDR2 YSLEER. The CDR3 contains 17 residues. Trimming pared 4 bases from V and 5 bases from J, leaving 18 bases between. CDR3 coding DNA: TGCGCCAGCAGCCTTGTCGGAACAGGCTTTAATAATTCACCCCTCCACTTT. Protein sequence: CASSLVGTGFNNSPLHF.

The V and J genes are TRBV5-4 and TRBJ1-4; the D is unclear. Trimming pared 1 base from V and 4 bases from J, leaving 8 bases between. Germline CDR1 reads SGHNT; CDR2 reads YYREEE (reference sequence). The CDR3 is made up of 14 amino acids. CDR3 DNA: TGTGCCAGCAGCTTGAGTCAGTATAATGAAAAACTGTTTTTT. Translating gives CASSLSQYNEKLFF.

J is TRBJ2-6 and V is TRBV28; D is unclear. The CDR3 runs to 15 residues. CDR1 and CDR2 (germline): MDHEN, SYDVKM. The germline V and J ends were trimmed by 4 bases and 0 bases, with 7 bases remaining between them. CDR3 DNA: TGTGCCAGCAGTTCACTCCGCTCTGGGGCCAACGTCCTGACTTTC. Translating it yields CASSSLRSGANVLTF.

V is TRBV7-9 and J is TRBJ1-2, with D hard to call. CDR1 and CDR2 (germline): SEHNR, FQNEAQ (reference sequence). This CDR3 has 13 residues. The V and J ends lost 5 bases and 0 bases respectively, with 7 bases between them. As DNA, the CDR3 is TGTGCCAGCAGCCTAGGTACTAACTATGGCTACACCTTC. The encoded protein is CASSLGTNYGYTF.

This clone was seen a handful of times. V usage is TRBV10-3 and J usage is TRBJ2-4; weak D call: TRBD2 (5 bases). CDR1 is ENHRY, CDR2 SYGVKD, per germline. The length of the CDR3 is 13 residues. V was cut by 10 bases and J by 2 bases, with 12 bases left in between. CDR3 region: CATEGSSKNIQYF. As DNA, the CDR3 is TGTGCCACTGAGGGTTCGTCCAAAAACATTCAGTACTTC.

The chain is built from TRBV30 and TRBJ1-2; no clear D gene. V dropped 5 bases and J dropped 7 bases, with 26 bases sitting between them. The CDR3 has 16 amino acids. The germline V gene has CDR1 GTSNPN and CDR2 SVGIG (reference sequence). The DNA of the CDR3 is TGTGCCTGGGTCTTGGATGGGATTACGAGGGCAGGTGGCTACACCTTC. The encoded protein is CAWVLDGITRAGGYTF.

The chain carries TRBV6-5 and TRBJ1-2, with D perhaps matching TRBD1 (6 bases). Germline V gives CDR1 MNHEY, CDR2 SVGAGI. This CDR3 region has 15 residues. The V end lost 4 bases, the J end lost 2 bases, and 14 bases lay between the germline ends. CDR3 residues: CASSSKTGQNYGYTF. The DNA of the CDR3 is TGTGCCAGCAGTTCCAAGACAGGACAGAACTATGGCTACACCTTC.

The chain joins TRBV6-6 to TRBJ1-5; 7 bases are a match to TRBD1. CDR3 length: 14 residues. V lost 6 bases, J lost 0 bases, and 2 bases stayed unmatched. The germline CDR1 and CDR2 sequences are MNHNY and SVGAGI (reference sequence). This CDR3 is CASSRDSSNQPQHF. DNA for the CDR3: TGTGCCAGCAGCCGGGACAGTAGCAATCAGCCCCAGCATTTT.

The chain uses TRBV19 and TRBJ1-1; D unresolved. The germline V gene encodes CDR1 LNHDA and CDR2 SQIVND (reference sequence). The germline V and J ends were trimmed by 11 bases and 10 bases, with 14 bases remaining between them. This CDR3 is built from 10 residues. CDR3 protein: CASTGNRAFF. As DNA, the CDR3 is TGTGCCTCAACCGGCAACAGAGCTTTCTTT.